This passage covers 15 T cell receptor beta chains from one sample sequenced in a study of cytomegalovirus exposure and HLA in healthy donors. PCR used 60 Vbeta primers and 13 Jbeta primers. Sequencing was performed with immunoSEQ multiplex PCR; in TCRdb, only in-frame clones are kept and a portion is missing. The sample yields 80,000 or so clones, 72% seen once. Material: PBMCs. These TCRs come from a woman between 40 and 50 years old in good health and CMV-seropositive.

The V call is TRBV30, the J call TRBJ1-2, with 7 bases identical to TRBD1. The CDR3 runs 14 residues. Trimming cost V 0 bases and J 2 bases; bases outside gene matches: 3. In germline, CDR1 is GTSNPN, CDR2 SVGIG (reference sequence). CDR3 nucleotides: TGTGCCTGGAGTGTCCAGGGGGGAAACTATGGCTACACCTTC. Translation: CAWSVQGGNYGYTF.

V usage is TRBV4-3 and J usage is TRBJ1-6, with a tentative D call TRBD1 (5 bases). Deletions cut 2 bases from V and 4 bases from J, with 21 bases between. Germline CDR1 is LGHNA and CDR2 is YSLEER. The CDR3 loop spans 19 amino acids. The CDR3 coding sequence is TGCGCCAGCAGCCAACAACGGGGGGGAGGGACCGATTATAATTCACCCCTCCACTTT. This codes for CASSQQRGGGTDYNSPLHF.

This chain connects TRBV9 to TRBJ2-7; 8 bases are shared with TRBD2. With 0 bases clipped from V and 6 bases from J, the junction kept 5 bases outside the gene matches. Germline assignment: CDR1 SGDLS and CDR2 YYNGEE. The CDR3 is 14 residues long. The CDR3 spells CASSVGPGGSEQYF. CDR3 nucleotide sequence: TGTGCCAGCAGCGTAGGCCCGGGGGGGTCCGAGCAGTACTTC.

This clone has just one count. The CDR3 nucleotides are TGCGCCAGCAGCTCCGGACAGGGGGACAATCAGCCCCAGCATTTT. This codes for CASSSGQGDNQPQHF. The V gene is TRBV5-1, the J gene TRBJ1-5, with 10 bases lining up with TRBD1. Germline V gene lookup returns CDR1 SGHRS and CDR2 YFSETQ. V lost 3 bases, J lost 3 bases, and 3 bases stayed unmatched. The CDR3 sequence is 15 residues long.

The V call is TRBV28, the J call TRBJ1-2; 7 bases match TRBD1. V was pared by 5 bases and J by 7 bases, with 7 bases of the junction left unmatched. Germline assignment: CDR1 MDHEN and CDR2 SYDVKM. This CDR3 has 13 residues. CDR3 residues: CASSHGTVSGYTF. The CDR3 DNA reads as TGTGCCAGCAGTCACGGGACAGTCTCTGGCTACACCTTC.

The chain links TRBV7-2 to TRBJ2-7; the match to TRBD2 covers 12 bases. CDR3 size: 13 residues. V was pared by 6 bases and J by 6 bases, with 3 bases of the junction left unmatched. Germline V gives CDR1 SGHTA, CDR2 FQGNSA. Here the CDR3 DNA reads TGTGCCAGCAGGTCACTAGCGGGGGGCGAGCAGTACTTC. Its protein is CASRSLAGGEQYF. Looking up the rest from reference TRBV7-2 and TRBJ2-7 gives the full variable domain: GAGVSQSPSNKVTEKGKDVELRCDPISGHTALYWYRQSLGQGLEFLIYFQGNSAPDKSGLPSDRFSAERTGGSVSTLTIQRTQQEDSAVYLCASRSLAGGEQYFGPGTRLTVT.

Note on this clone: The same CDR3 arises from other DNA sequences in this sample as well. The chain's CDR3 is CASKAGGNTGELFF. CDR3 nucleotide sequence: TGTGCCAGCAAGGCGGGAGGGAACACCGGGGAGCTGTTTTTT. The chain links TRBV27 to TRBJ2-2; TRBD2 agrees at 8 bases. CDR3 length: 14 residues. The ends lost 7 bases at V and 1 base at J; junction bases unmatched: 2. Germline V gene sequence: CDR1 MNHEY, CDR2 SMNVEV (reference sequence).

This chain joins TRBV4-2 and TRBJ1-4; 11 nucleotides match TRBD1. V lost 4 bases and J lost 6; bases outside the gene matches: 7. The germline V gene encodes CDR1 LGHNA and CDR2 YNFKEQ. This CDR3 is built from 16 residues. The DNA for the CDR3 is TGTGCCAGCAGCCCCCGGACAGGGGGCGAATATGAAAAACTGTTTTTT. This gives the protein CASSPRTGGEYEKLFF.

The V gene is TRBV28, the J gene TRBJ2-3; 7 nucleotides match TRBD1. In germline, CDR1 is MDHEN, CDR2 SYDVKM. The CDR3 runs to 19 residues. After removal of 5 bases from V and 0 bases from J, the junction contained 17 bases not matched to a gene. The CDR3 protein is CASSPYISQGPGSTDTQYF. The CDR3 DNA reads TGTGCCAGCAGTCCATACATATCACAGGGGCCAGGGAGCACAGATACGCAGTATTTT.

V and J are TRBV5-6 and TRBJ1-6; D gene unclear. V lost 0 bases to trimming and J lost 9 bases, with 13 bases between them. Germline loops: CDR1 SGHDT, CDR2 YYEEEE. The CDR3 is 15 amino acids. This CDR3 is CASSLGHGVSSPLHF. The CDR3 DNA sequence: TGTGCCAGCAGCTTGGGTCACGGGGTTTCTTCACCCCTCCACTTT.

This chain uses TRBV5-4 with TRBJ1-6, with 8 bases that match TRBD1. V trimming: 4 bases; J trimming: 7 bases; junction bases outside the gene matches: 7. Germline CDR1 is SGHNT and CDR2 is YYREEE (reference sequence). CDR3 size: 15 residues. DNA for the CDR3: TGTGCCAGCAGCCAAGGACAGGGTATGAATTCACCCCTCCACTTT. This gives the protein CASSQGQGMNSPLHF.

V is TRBV4-3 and J is TRBJ2-1; possible D gene TRBD2, 6 bases. CDR3 length: 14 amino acids. Germline V CDR1 and CDR2: LGHNA, YSLEER. V was trimmed by 5 bases and J by 8 bases, leaving 16 bases between them. CDR3 nucleotides: TGCGCCAGCAGCTCAGATTGGCCGGGAGATGAGCAGTTCTTC. Its protein product is CASSSDWPGDEQFF.

V and J are TRBV28 and TRBJ2-7, with a tentative D call TRBD2 (5 bases). Trimming shortened V by 6 bases and J by 4 bases, and 13 bases separated the two germline ends. Germline values: CDR1 MDHEN, CDR2 SYDVKM. CDR3 size: 13 residues. The CDR3 loop is CASSSDSYYEQYF. CDR3 in DNA: TGTGCCAGCAGCTCGGACTCCTATTACGAGCAGTACTTC.

The chain links TRBV5-1 to TRBJ2-3, with TRBD1 matching 8 bases. Germline V lookup: CDR1 SGHRS, CDR2 YFSETQ. V was pared by 0 bases and J by 5 bases, with 2 bases of the junction left unmatched. The CDR3 totals 14 residues. The CDR3 spells CASSLGTGGDTQYF. The CDR3 DNA is TGCGCCAGCAGCTTGGGTACAGGGGGAGATACGCAGTATTTT.

V and J are TRBV29-1 and TRBJ2-2, with TRBD2 matching over 8 bases. Unmatched junction bases numbered 7, after V lost 4 bases and J lost 6 bases. Germline CDR1 and CDR2: SQVTM and ANQGSEA. The CDR3 is 14 amino acids. CDR3 protein: CSVVGTRQSGELFF. CDR3 nucleotide sequence: TGCAGCGTTGTTGGGACTAGACAATCCGGGGAGCTGTTTTTT.